These T cell receptor beta chains were read from a single sample in a study of cytomegalovirus exposure and HLA in healthy donors. TCRdb's table, derived via immunoSEQ multiplex PCR, lists solely in-frame clones and lacks some. The sample yields roughly 190,000 clones, 65% to 85% seen once. The specimen was PBMCs. These receptors came from a female donor in good health and CMV-seronegative. Each CDR3 is given with its conserved first and last residue. The order of the fields is J gene, CDR3 length, D gene, clone size, V gene, CDR3 DNA, CDR3 protein. The D gene is left open where the match is weak. Part of the rows lack a size; the others show once, few, many or a class for expanded clones.

J gene: TRBJ2-5; CDR3 length: 16; D gene: -; clone size: -; V gene: TRBV5-1; CDR3 DNA: TGCGCCAGCAGCTTAGACTCAGGGTACGGGCAAGAGACCCAGTACTTC; CDR3 protein: CASSLDSGYGQETQYF
J gene: TRBJ2-6; CDR3 length: 17; D gene: TRBD1; clone size: -; V gene: TRBV5-1; CDR3 DNA: TGCGCCAGCAGCTCTACGGGACAGGGGGCTGGGGCCAACGTCCTGACTTTC; CDR3 protein: CASSSTGQGAGANVLTF
J gene: TRBJ2-5; CDR3 length: 17; D gene: TRBD2; clone size: -; V gene: TRBV11-1; CDR3 DNA: TGTGCCAGCAGCTTTTGGGGACTAGCGGGGACCATGGAGACCCAGTACTTC; CDR3 protein: CASSFWGLAGTMETQYF
J gene: TRBJ2-7; CDR3 length: 15; D gene: TRBD2; clone size: -; V gene: TRBV29-1; CDR3 DNA: TGCAGCGTTGAGACGGCGGGAGGCCCTCAATACGAGCAGTACTTC; CDR3 protein: CSVETAGGPQYEQYF
J gene: TRBJ2-1; CDR3 length: 13; D gene: -; clone size: -; V gene: TRBV11-1; CDR3 DNA: TGTGCCAGCAGCCGTACAGGGTTCTCTGAGCAGTTCTTC; CDR3 protein: CASSRTGFSEQFF
J gene: TRBJ1-2; CDR3 length: 13; D gene: TRBD1; clone size: -; V gene: TRBV25-1; CDR3 DNA: TGTGCCAGCTCGACAGGGGCGAACTATGGCTACACCTTC; CDR3 protein: CASSTGANYGYTF
J gene: TRBJ2-1; CDR3 length: 17; D gene: TRBD2; clone size: -; V gene: TRBV13; CDR3 DNA: TGTGCCAGCAGCGTCCTAGCGGGGGGGCAGGGGGGGAATGAGCAGTTCTTC; CDR3 protein: CASSVLAGGQGGNEQFF
J gene: TRBJ1-5; CDR3 length: 13; D gene: -; clone size: -; V gene: TRBV6-5; CDR3 DNA: TGTGCCAGCAGTTTATTTAGCAATCAGCCCCAGCATTTT; CDR3 protein: CASSLFSNQPQHF
J gene: TRBJ2-3; CDR3 length: 18; D gene: -; clone size: -; V gene: TRBV27; CDR3 DNA: TGTGCCAGCAGTGCAACCGGGAGAGGAGGGGGCCGCACAGATACGCAGTATTTT; CDR3 protein: CASSATGRGGGRTDTQYF
J gene: TRBJ2-3; CDR3 length: 13; D gene: -; clone size: -; V gene: TRBV5-1; CDR3 DNA: TGCGCCAGCAGCCCCGGTAGCACAGATACGCAGTATTTT; CDR3 protein: CASSPGSTDTQYF
J gene: TRBJ2-7; CDR3 length: 14; D gene: TRBD2; clone size: -; V gene: TRBV9; CDR3 DNA: TGTGCCAGCAGCGTAGCGGGGGGAACCTACGAGCAGTACTTC; CDR3 protein: CASSVAGGTYEQYF
J gene: TRBJ2-7; CDR3 length: 16; D gene: TRBD2; clone size: -; V gene: TRBV5-4; CDR3 DNA: TGCGCCAGCAGCCAAGATGGGACTAGCGGGCTGTGGGAGCAGTACTTC; CDR3 protein: CASSQDGTSGLWEQYF
J gene: TRBJ2-1; CDR3 length: 16; D gene: TRBD2; clone size: -; V gene: TRBV5-4; CDR3 DNA: TGTGCCAGCAGCTTGGATTCTAGCGGCCTATACAATGAGCAGTTCTTC; CDR3 protein: CASSLDSSGLYNEQFF
J gene: TRBJ2-5; CDR3 length: 15; D gene: TRBD2; clone size: -; V gene: TRBV9; CDR3 DNA: TGTGCCAGCAGCGGGACTAGCGGGAGACAAGAGACCCAGTACTTC; CDR3 protein: CASSGTSGRQETQYF
J gene: TRBJ2-5; CDR3 length: 15; D gene: -; clone size: -; V gene: TRBV5-1; CDR3 DNA: TGCGCCAGCAGCTACCCCCGGGGGTTTCAAGAGACCCAGTACTTC; CDR3 protein: CASSYPRGFQETQYF
J gene: TRBJ1-1; CDR3 length: 14; D gene: TRBD1; clone size: -; V gene: TRBV6-5; CDR3 DNA: TGTGCCAGCAGTTACTCGAGGGGACAGGGTGAAGCTTTCTTT; CDR3 protein: CASSYSRGQGEAFF
J gene: TRBJ2-5; CDR3 length: 15; D gene: -; clone size: -; V gene: TRBV19; CDR3 DNA: TGTGCCAGTAGTATCCTTGGGCAGCCCCAAGAGACCCAGTACTTC; CDR3 protein: CASSILGQPQETQYF
J gene: TRBJ1-1; CDR3 length: 9; D gene: -; clone size: -; V gene: TRBV27; CDR3 DNA: TGTGCCAGCAGTCGTCAAGCTTTCTTT; CDR3 protein: CASSRQAFF
J gene: TRBJ2-2; CDR3 length: 15; D gene: -; clone size: -; V gene: TRBV29-1; CDR3 DNA: TGCAGCGTTGTATTGGCAGGGGCGAACACCGGGGAGCTGTTTTTT; CDR3 protein: CSVVLAGANTGELFF
J gene: TRBJ1-2; CDR3 length: 14; D gene: -; clone size: -; V gene: TRBV10-3; CDR3 DNA: TGTGCCATCAGTGAGTCGGGACACAACTATGGCTACACCTTC; CDR3 protein: CAISESGHNYGYTF
J gene: TRBJ2-3; CDR3 length: 15; D gene: -; clone size: few; V gene: TRBV19; CDR3 DNA: TGTGCCAGTAAAATGGGGCAGGGGTTCACAGATACGCAGTATTTT; CDR3 protein: CASKMGQGFTDTQYF
J gene: TRBJ2-3; CDR3 length: 19; D gene: TRBD2; clone size: -; V gene: TRBV7-6; CDR3 DNA: TGTGCCAGCAGCTTAGTCCCTAGCGGGAGGTCCTCCTTTAAGGATACGCAGTATTTT; CDR3 protein: CASSLVPSGRSSFKDTQYF